Presented here are 11 T cell receptor beta chains from one specimen sequenced in a study of long-term antiretroviral therapy in people with HIV. Samples were assayed with immunoSEQ v3.0 at survey level. Libraries were prepared by immunoSEQ multiplex PCR; TCRdb keeps only in-frame clonotypes and omits some of them. The sample lists 30,000 to 45,000 clones; roughly 80% were seen once. The starting material was unsorted PBMCs, obtained 3.4 years after starting antiretroviral therapy. The receptor source for this set is a man aged 30 to 45 with HIV.

This chain connects TRBV5-4 to TRBJ2-6, with D tentatively TRBD1 (5 bases). Trimming shortened V by 7 bases and J by 0 bases, and 11 bases separated the two germline ends. This CDR3 has 15 amino acids. CDR1 and CDR2 (germline): SGHNT, YYREEE (reference sequence). CDR3 sequence (DNA): TGTGCCAGCGATTCAGGGTTCTCTGGGGCCAACGTCCTGACTTTC. Translation: CASDSGFSGANVLTF.

The chain carries TRBV28 and TRBJ1-3; D call uncertain. CDR3 length: 14 residues. CDR1 and CDR2 (germline): MDHEN, SYDVKM. V was shortened by 7 bases and J by 3 bases, with 13 bases between the two germline ends. The CDR3 DNA sequence: TGTGCCAGCACCCCTTCCGCTCGTGGAAACACCATATATTTT. It is translated as CASTPSARGNTIYF.

This chain connects TRBV28 to TRBJ2-1; 11 bases line up with TRBD1. Unmatched junction bases numbered 4, after V lost 4 bases and J lost 5 bases. The germline CDR1 and CDR2 sequences are MDHEN and SYDVKM. The CDR3 runs 15 residues. The CDR3 sequence is CASSSPGQGDNEQFF. In nucleotides, the CDR3 is TGTGCCAGCAGTTCCCCGGGACAGGGGGACAATGAGCAGTTCTTC.

V is TRBV9 and J is TRBJ2-7; D is unresolved. Between the trimmed V and J ends, which lost 5 bases and 2 bases, there was a span of 5 bases. CDR1 is SGDLS and CDR2 is YYNGEE in the germline V gene. The CDR3 runs 11 residues. The CDR3: CASSNAYEQYF. CDR3 DNA sequence: TGTGCCAGCAGTAACGCCTACGAGCAGTACTTC.

The CDR3 is CASSLTGGLDTQYF. The CDR3 DNA reads as TGTGCCAGCAGCTTAACAGGCGGGCTAGATACGCAGTATTTT. J is TRBJ2-3 and V is TRBV7-9; D may correspond to TRBD1 or TRBD2 (5 bases each). Germline V gene lookup returns CDR1 SEHNR and CDR2 FQNEAQ (reference sequence). The CDR3 sequence is 14 residues long. V shed 2 bases and J shed 5 bases, with 11 bases lying between them.

CDR3 region: CASNSGRANTGELFF. CDR3 DNA: TGTGCTAGTAATAGCGGGAGGGCGAACACCGGGGAGCTGTTTTTT. The genes are TRBV5-4 and TRBJ2-2; 11 bases agree with TRBD2. This CDR3 spans 15 amino acids. Germline lookup yields CDR1 SGHNT and CDR2 YYREEE (reference sequence).

The rearrangement links TRBV9 to TRBJ2-2, with TRBD2 as a possible D gene (5 bases). From germline, CDR1 is SGDLS and CDR2 YYNGEE. The CDR3 spans 17 residues. Trimming left V 5 bases short and J 1 base short, with 18 bases between. The CDR3 loop reads CASSGLGGQLNTGELFF. As DNA, the CDR3 is TGTGCCAGCAGTGGTTTAGGAGGCCAACTGAACACCGGGGAGCTGTTTTTT. The full variable domain, in which reference TRBV9 and TRBJ2-2 provide the parts outside the CDR3, is DSGVTQTPKHLITATGQRVTLRCSPRSGDLSVYWYQQSLDQGLQFLIQYYNGEERAKGNILERFSAQQFPDLHSELNLSSLELGDSALYFCASSGLGGQLNTGELFFGEGSRLTVL.

The chain carries TRBV7-2 and TRBJ2-7, with D possibly TRBD2 on 5 matching bases. Germline V gene sequence: CDR1 SGHTA, CDR2 FQGNSA. Trimming stripped 5 bases from V and 2 bases from J, with 16 bases between. The CDR3 runs 15 residues. The CDR3 bases are TGTGCCAGCAGCCCCCGGGTAGCGCTCGCCTACGAGCAGTACTTC. Translation gives CASSPRVALAYEQYF. Together with reference TRBV7-2 and TRBJ2-7, the CDR3 gives the full variable domain: GAGVSQSPSNKVTEKGKDVELRCDPISGHTALYWYRQSLGQGLEFLIYFQGNSAPDKSGLPSDRFSAERTGGSVSTLTIQRTQQEDSAVYLCASSPRVALAYEQYFGPGTRLTVT.

The chain uses TRBV18 and TRBJ2-5, with 8 bases aligning to TRBD1. Germline CDR1 and CDR2: KGHSH and LQKENI. V lost 4 bases, J lost 4 bases, and 8 bases stayed unmatched. The CDR3 spans 15 residues. The CDR3 coding sequence is TGTGCCAGCTCACGACAGGGGAGTAATGGAGAGACCCAGTACTTC. Translation: CASSRQGSNGETQYF.

The gene calls are TRBV27 and TRBJ1-1; tentative D call: TRBD1 (6 bases). Germline CDR1 is MNHEY and CDR2 is SMNVEV (reference sequence). The V gene lost 6 bases and the J gene lost 1 base, with 9 bases spanning the gap. This CDR3 spans 13 amino acids. This CDR3 reads CASRVDRNTEAFF. CDR3 in DNA: TGTGCCAGCAGGGTGGACAGGAACACTGAAGCTTTCTTT.

This clone was detected only a few times. The chain couples TRBV7-6 to TRBJ2-1; the match to TRBD1 covers 9 bases. The V gene's germline CDR1 is SGHVS and CDR2 FNYEAQ. There are 14 residues in the CDR3. Trimming removed 3 bases from V and 7 bases from J; junction bases left unmatched: 4. CDR3 DNA sequence: TGTGCCAGCAGCTTCCGGGACAGGGTGAATGAGCAGTTCTTC. Protein: CASSFRDRVNEQFF.